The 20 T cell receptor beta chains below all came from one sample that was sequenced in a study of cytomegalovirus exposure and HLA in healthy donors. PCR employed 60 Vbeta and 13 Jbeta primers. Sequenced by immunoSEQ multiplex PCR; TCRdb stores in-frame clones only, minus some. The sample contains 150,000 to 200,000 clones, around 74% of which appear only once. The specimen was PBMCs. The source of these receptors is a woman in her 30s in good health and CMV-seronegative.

The CDR3 region has the DNA TGTGCCAGCAGCTACGACAGTTCCTACGAGCAGTACTTC. Translated, it gives CASSYDSSYEQYF. The gene calls are TRBV7-6 and TRBJ2-7; D is perhaps TRBD1 (5 bases). Germline V gene sequence: CDR1 SGHVS, CDR2 FNYEAQ. V was cut by 4 bases and J by 1 base, with 8 bases left in between. This CDR3 contains 13 residues.

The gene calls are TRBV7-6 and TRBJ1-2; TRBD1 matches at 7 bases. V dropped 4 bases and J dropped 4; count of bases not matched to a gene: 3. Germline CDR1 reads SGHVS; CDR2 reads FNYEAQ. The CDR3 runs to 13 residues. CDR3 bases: TGTGCCAGCAGCTACCGGGACAGCTATGGCTACACCTTC. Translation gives CASSYRDSYGYTF.

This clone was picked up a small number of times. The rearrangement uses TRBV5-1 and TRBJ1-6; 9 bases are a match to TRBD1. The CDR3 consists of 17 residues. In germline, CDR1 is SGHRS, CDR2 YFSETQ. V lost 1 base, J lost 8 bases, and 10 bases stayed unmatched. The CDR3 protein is CASSLSGPGQGDSPLHF. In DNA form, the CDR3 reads TGCGCCAGCAGCTTGAGCGGACCGGGACAGGGAGATTCACCCCTCCACTTT.

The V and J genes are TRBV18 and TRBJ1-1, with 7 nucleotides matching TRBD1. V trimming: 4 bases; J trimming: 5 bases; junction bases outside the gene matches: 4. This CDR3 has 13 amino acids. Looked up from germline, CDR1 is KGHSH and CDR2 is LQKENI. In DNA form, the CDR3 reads TGTGCCAGCTCACGTATACAGGGGACTGAAGCTTTCTTT. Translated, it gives CASSRIQGTEAFF.

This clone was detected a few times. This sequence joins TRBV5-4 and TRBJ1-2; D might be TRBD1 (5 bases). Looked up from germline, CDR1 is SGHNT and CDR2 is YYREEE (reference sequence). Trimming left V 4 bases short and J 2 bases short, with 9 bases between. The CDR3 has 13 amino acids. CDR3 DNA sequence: TGTGCCAGCAGCCGGGGACTCAACTATGGCTACACCTTC. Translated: CASSRGLNYGYTF.

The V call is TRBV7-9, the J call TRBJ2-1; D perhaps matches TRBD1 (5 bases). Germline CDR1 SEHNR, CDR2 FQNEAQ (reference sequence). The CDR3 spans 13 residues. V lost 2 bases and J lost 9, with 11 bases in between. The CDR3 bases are TGTGCCAGCAGCTTACAAGGGGTTGGTGAGCAGTTCTTC. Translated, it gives CASSLQGVGEQFF.

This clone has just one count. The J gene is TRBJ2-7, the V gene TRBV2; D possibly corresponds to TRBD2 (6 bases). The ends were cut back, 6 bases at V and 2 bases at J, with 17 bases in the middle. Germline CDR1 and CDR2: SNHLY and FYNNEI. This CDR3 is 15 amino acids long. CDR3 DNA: TGTGCCAGCAGGCCCGAAAGACGGGAGACCTACGAGCAGTACTTC. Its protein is CASRPERRETYEQYF.

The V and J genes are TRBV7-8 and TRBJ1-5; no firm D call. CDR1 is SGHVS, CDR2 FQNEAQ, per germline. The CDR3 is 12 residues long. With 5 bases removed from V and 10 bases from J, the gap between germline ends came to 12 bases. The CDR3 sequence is CASSQLGGPQHF. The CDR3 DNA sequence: TGTGCCAGCAGCCAACTTGGAGGACCCCAGCATTTT.

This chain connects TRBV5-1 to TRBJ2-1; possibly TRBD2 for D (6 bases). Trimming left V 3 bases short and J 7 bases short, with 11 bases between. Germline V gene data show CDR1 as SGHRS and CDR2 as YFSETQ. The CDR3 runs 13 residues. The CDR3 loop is CASSWGVGNEQFF. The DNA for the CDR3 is TGCGCCAGCAGCTGGGGGGTGGGGAATGAGCAGTTCTTC.

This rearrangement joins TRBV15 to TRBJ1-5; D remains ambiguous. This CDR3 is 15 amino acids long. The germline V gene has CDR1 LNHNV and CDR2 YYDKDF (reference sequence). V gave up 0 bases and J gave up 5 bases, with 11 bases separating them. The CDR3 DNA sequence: TGTGCCACCAGCAGAGACTTGAGAGGTTATCAGCCCCAGCATTTT. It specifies CATSRDLRGYQPQHF.

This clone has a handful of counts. CDR3 residues: CASSLRSGGGPSYEQYF. The CDR3 coding sequence is TGTGCCAGCAGCTTAAGGTCTGGCGGGGGACCCTCCTACGAGCAGTACTTC. V and J are TRBV13 and TRBJ2-7; 7 bases agree with TRBD2. Germline V gene sequence: CDR1 PRHDT, CDR2 FYEKMQ (reference sequence). V lost 2 bases and J lost 0; bases outside the gene matches: 10. There are 17 residues in the CDR3. The variable domain in full, completed from reference TRBV13 and TRBJ2-7, reads AAGVIQSPRHLIKEKRETATLKCYPIPRHDTVYWYQQGPGQDPQFLISFYEKMQSDKGSIPDRFSAQQFSDYHSELNMSSLELGDSALYFCASSLRSGGGPSYEQYFGPGTRLTVT.

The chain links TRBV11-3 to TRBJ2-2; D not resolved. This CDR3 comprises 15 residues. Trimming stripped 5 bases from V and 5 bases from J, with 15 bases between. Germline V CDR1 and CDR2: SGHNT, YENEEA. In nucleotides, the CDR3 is TGTGCCAGCAGCCCCCTAGGCGCTGTGACCGGGGAGCTGTTTTTT. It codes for CASSPLGAVTGELFF.

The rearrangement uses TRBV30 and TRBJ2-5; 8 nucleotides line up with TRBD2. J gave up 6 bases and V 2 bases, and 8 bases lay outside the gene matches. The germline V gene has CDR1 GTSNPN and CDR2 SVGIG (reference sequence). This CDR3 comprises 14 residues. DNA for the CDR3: TGTGCCTGGAGTCGGGGCGGGGGGCAGAAGACCCAGTACTTC. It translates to CAWSRGGGQKTQYF.

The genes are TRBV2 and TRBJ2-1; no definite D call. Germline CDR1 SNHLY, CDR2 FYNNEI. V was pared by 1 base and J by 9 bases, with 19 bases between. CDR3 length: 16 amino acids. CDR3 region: CASSEGSQIFVAEQFF. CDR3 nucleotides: TGTGCCAGCAGTGAAGGGAGCCAAATTTTTGTAGCTGAGCAGTTCTTC.

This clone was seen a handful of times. The CDR3 spells CASSLARGTSNTEAFF. The CDR3 DNA sequence: TGCGCCAGCAGCTTGGCCAGAGGCACTTCGAACACTGAAGCTTTCTTT. The gene calls are TRBV5-1 and TRBJ1-1; D not certain. Trimming removed 0 bases at V and 1 base at J, with 13 bases between. Germline V gene lookup returns CDR1 SGHRS and CDR2 YFSETQ. The CDR3 consists of 16 residues.

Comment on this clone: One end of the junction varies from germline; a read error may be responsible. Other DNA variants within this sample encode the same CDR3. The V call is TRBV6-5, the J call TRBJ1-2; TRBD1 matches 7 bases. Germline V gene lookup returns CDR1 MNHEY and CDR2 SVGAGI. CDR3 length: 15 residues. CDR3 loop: CASSYAGQAGGGYTF. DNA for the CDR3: TGCGCCAGCAGTTACGCCGGACAGGCGGGGGGTGGCTACACCTTC.

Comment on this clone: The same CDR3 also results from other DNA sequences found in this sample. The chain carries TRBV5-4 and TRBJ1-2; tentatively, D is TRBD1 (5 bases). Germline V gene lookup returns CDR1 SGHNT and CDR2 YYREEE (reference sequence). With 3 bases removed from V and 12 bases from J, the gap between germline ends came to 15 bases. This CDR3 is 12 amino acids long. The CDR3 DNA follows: TGTGCCAGCAGCTCCGGACCCGGAGGGGACACCTTC. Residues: CASSSGPGGDTF.

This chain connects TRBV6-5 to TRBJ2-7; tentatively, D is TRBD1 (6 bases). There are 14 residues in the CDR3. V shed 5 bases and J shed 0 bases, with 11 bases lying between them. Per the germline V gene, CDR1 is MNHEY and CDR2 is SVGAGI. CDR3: CASSREGDSYEQYF. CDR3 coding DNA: TGTGCCAGCAGTCGTGAGGGGGACTCCTACGAGCAGTACTTC.

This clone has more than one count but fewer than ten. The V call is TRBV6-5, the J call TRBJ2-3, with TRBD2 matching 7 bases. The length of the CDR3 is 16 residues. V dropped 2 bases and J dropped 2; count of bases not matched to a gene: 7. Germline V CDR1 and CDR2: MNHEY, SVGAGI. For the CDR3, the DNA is TGTGCCAGCAGTTACGCGGCTAGCGGATTCACAGATACGCAGTATTTT. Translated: CASSYAASGFTDTQYF.

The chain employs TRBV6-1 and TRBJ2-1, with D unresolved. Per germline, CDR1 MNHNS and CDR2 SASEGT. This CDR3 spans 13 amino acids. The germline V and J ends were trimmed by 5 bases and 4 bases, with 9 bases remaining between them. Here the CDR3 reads CASSLTHYNEQFF. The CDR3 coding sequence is TGTGCCAGCAGTCTGACACATTACAATGAGCAGTTCTTC.